The 16 T cell receptor beta chains below were found in one sample sequenced in a study of blood T cell repertoires in COVID-19. The table came from immunoSEQ multiplex PCR; TCRdb's copy has only in-frame clones and leaves some out. The sample includes over 250,000 clones, approximately 89% of them seen just once. The material sequenced was peripheral blood. Receptors were obtained from a man aged 35 to 55 who had recovered from COVID-19.

V gene TRBV9 combines with J gene TRBJ2-1, with TRBD2 identical over 11 bases. The CDR3 has 15 amino acids. The J segment lost 4 bases and the V segment lost 4 bases, leaving 4 bases of the junction unmatched. The germline CDR1 and CDR2 sequences are SGDLS and YYNGEE. In DNA form, the CDR3 reads TGTGCCAGCAGCTCTAGCGGGGGGCAATACAATGAGCAGTTCTTC. Amino acid sequence: CASSSSGGQYNEQFF.

The J gene is TRBJ1-6, the V gene TRBV19; D perhaps matches TRBD1 (5 bases). V lost 5 bases to trimming and J lost 1 base, with 15 bases between them. The germline V gene has CDR1 LNHDA and CDR2 SQIVND (reference sequence). The CDR3 runs to 17 residues. Written as DNA, the CDR3 is TGTGCCAGTAGTCCGCTGGGAAGGGGATCCTATAATTCACCCCTCCACTTT. As protein: CASSPLGRGSYNSPLHF.

The chain combines TRBV3-1 (or the pseudogene TRBV3-2) with TRBJ2-7, with D perhaps TRBD1 (6 bases). V shed 4 bases and J shed 0 bases, with 13 bases lying between them. Germline V gene data show CDR1 as LGHDT and CDR2 as YNNKEL (reference sequence). The CDR3 sequence is 15 residues long. The CDR3 DNA sequence: TGTGCCAGCAGCCCGAGGGCGGACAGCTCCTACGAGCAGTACTTC. Translation: CASSPRADSSYEQYF.

This clone was detected once. V usage is TRBV5-4 and J usage is TRBJ2-1; D gene ambiguous. CDR3 size: 13 residues. CDR1 is SGHNT, CDR2 YYREEE, per germline (reference sequence). V lost 1 base, J lost 4 bases, and 6 bases lay in between. This chain's CDR3 is CASSLTEYNEQFF. DNA of the CDR3: TGTGCCAGCAGCTTGACAGAGTACAATGAGCAGTTCTTC.

This chain links TRBV19 with TRBJ1-2, with 10 bases identical to TRBD1. Germline lookup yields CDR1 LNHDA and CDR2 SQIVND (reference sequence). J lost 5 bases, V lost 5 bases, and 5 bases had no gene match. The CDR3 has 14 amino acids. The CDR3 DNA reads TGTGCCAGTAGTCACCGGGACAGGGGTTATGGCTACACCTTC. It specifies CASSHRDRGYGYTF.

The count of this clone is one. V gene TRBV6-6 combines with J gene TRBJ1-1; a weak D match, TRBD1 (6 bases). The CDR3 runs to 15 residues. Between the trimmed V and J ends, which lost 7 bases and 1 base, there was a span of 16 bases. Germline V CDR1 and CDR2: MNHNY, SVGAGI (reference sequence). The CDR3 bases are TGTGCCAGCACCTTGACCAACAGGGCGAACACTGAAGCTTTCTTT. Its protein is CASTLTNRANTEAFF.

The genes are TRBV19 and TRBJ1-2, with D perhaps TRBD1 (5 bases). The CDR3 covers 15 residues. The V and J ends lost 5 bases and 7 bases respectively, with 20 bases between them. Germline lookup yields CDR1 LNHDA and CDR2 SQIVND (reference sequence). CDR3 in amino acids: CASSRRTSLALGYTF. In DNA, the CDR3 is TGTGCCAGTAGTCGAAGGACAAGTCTGGCGCTTGGCTACACCTTC. The whole variable domain, remainder taken from reference TRBV19 and TRBJ1-2, is DGGITQSPKYLFRKEGQNVTLSCEQNLNHDAMYWYRQDPGQGLRLIYYSQIVNDFQKGDIAEGYSVSREKKESFPLTVTSAQKNPTAFYLCASSRRTSLALGYTFGSGTRLTVV.

This chain uses TRBV19 with TRBJ1-5; D may be TRBD1 (5 bases). V lost 2 bases and J lost 3, with 11 bases in between. The CDR3 has 15 residues. Germline assignment: CDR1 LNHDA and CDR2 SQIVND (reference sequence). The CDR3 reads CASSIMGGINQPQHF. In DNA, the CDR3 is TGTGCCAGTAGTATAATGGGGGGTATCAATCAGCCCCAGCATTTT. The variable domain in full, completed from reference TRBV19 and TRBJ1-5, reads DGGITQSPKYLFRKEGQNVTLSCEQNLNHDAMYWYRQDPGQGLRLIYYSQIVNDFQKGDIAEGYSVSREKKESFPLTVTSAQKNPTAFYLCASSIMGGINQPQHFGDGTRLSIL.

The rearrangement links TRBV9 to TRBJ2-6; a possible D gene is TRBD1 (5 bases). CDR1 and CDR2 from the germline V gene are SGDLS and YYNGEE. This CDR3 has 14 residues. V lost 7 bases, J lost 1 base, and 9 bases lay in between. The CDR3 region is CASETESGANVLTF. For the CDR3, the DNA is TGTGCCAGCGAGACAGAATCTGGGGCCAACGTCCTGACTTTC.

The table lists this clone with a count of one. This chain joins TRBV15 and TRBJ2-1; 7 positions agree with TRBD2. CDR1 is LNHNV, CDR2 YYDKDF, per germline (reference sequence). This CDR3 has 15 amino acids. Trimming took 1 base from V and 0 from J; bases not matched to a gene: 0. The CDR3 loop is CATSRASGSYNEQFF. CDR3 DNA sequence: TGTGCCACCAGCAGAGCTAGCGGCTCCTACAATGAGCAGTTCTTC.

The chain employs TRBV12-5 and TRBJ1-3, with D maybe TRBD1 (6 bases). Looked up from germline, CDR1 is LGHNT and CDR2 is FRNRAP. CDR3 size: 13 residues. The ends were cut back, 6 bases at V and 4 bases at J, with 10 bases in the middle. The CDR3 nucleotides read TGTGCTAGTGGAAGGGGGAGAGGAAACACCATATATTTT. It translates to CASGRGRGNTIYF.

This clone has just one count. The rearrangement joins TRBV2 to TRBJ2-1, with TRBD2 identical over 8 bases. The CDR3 has 15 amino acids. Germline V gene data show CDR1 as SNHLY and CDR2 as FYNNEI. The trim removed 3 bases at V and 10 bases at J, leaving 11 bases unmatched. The CDR3 protein is CASSDVRTSTLEQFF. The DNA for the CDR3 is TGTGCCAGCAGTGATGTCCGGACTAGCACTCTCGAGCAGTTCTTC.

This chain links TRBV5-6 with TRBJ1-4, with 11 positions matching TRBD1. This CDR3 has 16 amino acids. From germline, CDR1 is SGHDT and CDR2 YYEEEE. Trimming at V came to 3 bases and at J to 3 bases, leaving 4 bases not matched to a gene. The CDR3, as DNA: TGTGCCAGCAGCTGGACAGGGGGCGGAGCTAATGAAAAACTGTTTTTT. It yields the protein CASSWTGGGANEKLFF.

This clone showed up just once. J is TRBJ1-1 and V is TRBV27; no reliable D call. Germline CDR1 reads MNHEY; CDR2 reads SMNVEV (reference sequence). The V gene lost 7 bases and the J gene lost 3 bases, with 18 bases spanning the gap. CDR3 length: 15 amino acids. The CDR3 DNA reads as TGTGCCAGCAATCACTACGGGAGTCGAGACACTGAAGCTTTCTTT. Amino acid sequence: CASNHYGSRDTEAFF.

This chain joins TRBV7-8 and TRBJ2-4; 7 nucleotides align to TRBD2. Per the germline V gene, CDR1 is SGHVS and CDR2 is FQNEAQ. CDR3 length: 16 amino acids. Trimming at V came to 2 bases and at J to 4 bases, leaving 8 bases not matched to a gene. CDR3 sequence (DNA): TGTGCCAGCAGCTTACCCCTGGCGGGAGAAAAAAACATTCAGTACTTC. It encodes CASSLPLAGEKNIQYF.

The chain joins TRBV18 to TRBJ1-2; D is unclear. Trimming left V 0 bases short and J 8 bases short, with 10 bases between. Germline V gene data show CDR1 as KGHSH and CDR2 as LQKENI. This CDR3 spans 13 amino acids. CDR3 in amino acids: CASSPPAGYGYTF. DNA for the CDR3: TGTGCCAGCTCACCACCGGCGGGGTACGGCTACACCTTC. Drawing the rest from reference TRBV18 and TRBJ1-2, the complete variable domain is NAGVMQNPRHLVRRRGQEARLRCSPMKGHSHVYWYRQLPEEGLKFMVYLQKENIIDESGMPKERFSAEFPKEGPSILRIQQVVRGDSAAYFCASSPPAGYGYTFGSGTRLTVV.